A selection of T cell receptor beta chains follows, all from one sample in a study of tissue T cells after allogeneic stem cell transplantation. Profiling relied on immunoSEQ multiplex PCR, and the TCRdb table lists in-frame clones only, not all of them. The profile shows about 2,000 clones, approximately 58% of them singletons. The specimen was transverse colon tissue, collected at autopsy. These TCRs come from a male patient of 60 years or more with steroid-refractory graft-versus-host disease after an allogeneic stem cell transplant. Part of the T cells may come from the graft donor. CDR3s include the opening cysteine and the closing phenylalanine or tryptophan. Each record gives: V gene, D gene, J gene, clone size, CDR3 DNA, CDR3 protein. The D gene is left open where the match is weak. Size values are once, few and many counts, or a class for expanded clones, and some rows have none.

v_call: TRBV7-9
d_call: NA
j_call: TRBJ2-2
clone_size: NA
cdr3_nt: TGTGCCAGCAGCTCGGTTGGGGCTCTTAACACCGGGGAGCTGTTTTTT
cdr3_aa: CASSSVGALNTGELFF

v_call: TRBV12-5
d_call: NA
j_call: TRBJ1-5
clone_size: NA
cdr3_nt: TGTGCTAGTGGTTTGAACCCCAATCAGCCCCAGCATTTT
cdr3_aa: CASGLNPNQPQHF

v_call: TRBV7-9
d_call: TRBD1
j_call: TRBJ2-7
clone_size: NA
cdr3_nt: TGTGCCAGCAGCCCTGAGGGGGCCCTCGAGCAGTACTTC
cdr3_aa: CASSPEGALEQYF

v_call: TRBV6-5
d_call: TRBD1
j_call: TRBJ1-1
clone_size: NA
cdr3_nt: TGTGCCAGCAGTTCGACAGGGAGGGCTGAAGCTTTCTTT
cdr3_aa: CASSSTGRAEAFF

v_call: TRBV7-9
d_call: TRBD1
j_call: TRBJ1-2
clone_size: NA
cdr3_nt: TGTGCCAGCAGCTCCGGGGGGACAGGGGGCGACTATGGCTACACCTTC
cdr3_aa: CASSSGGTGGDYGYTF

v_call: TRBV7-8
d_call: TRBD1
j_call: TRBJ1-4
clone_size: NA
cdr3_nt: TGTGCCAGCAGTGAGCTGGGACAGGGGGGCGAAAAACTGTTTTTT
cdr3_aa: CASSELGQGGEKLFF

v_call: TRBV7-2
d_call: NA
j_call: TRBJ2-7
clone_size: NA
cdr3_nt: TGTGCCAGCAGGACAGCCTCCTACGAGCAGTACTTC
cdr3_aa: CASRTASYEQYF

v_call: TRBV11-1
d_call: NA
j_call: TRBJ2-6
clone_size: large
cdr3_nt: TGTGCCAGCAGAGGGATGGACTCTGGGGCCAACGTCCTGACTTTC
cdr3_aa: CASRGMDSGANVLTF

v_call: TRBV19
d_call: NA
j_call: TRBJ1-1
clone_size: NA
cdr3_nt: TGTGCCAGTAGTAGACAGACGAACACTGAAGCTTTCTTT
cdr3_aa: CASSRQTNTEAFF

v_call: TRBV29-1
d_call: TRBD2
j_call: TRBJ2-3
clone_size: NA
cdr3_nt: TGCAGCGTTGTAAGCGGGGGTAGGACGCAGTATTTT
cdr3_aa: CSVVSGGRTQYF

v_call: TRBV25-1
d_call: NA
j_call: TRBJ1-2
clone_size: NA
cdr3_nt: TGTGCCAGCAGGCGACATCCGGGGCGAGTAGGCTACACCTTC
cdr3_aa: CASRRHPGRVGYTF

v_call: TRBV9
d_call: NA
j_call: TRBJ2-5
clone_size: once
cdr3_nt: TGTGCCAGCAGCGTAGGGGGGGAGGAGACCCAGTACTTC
cdr3_aa: CASSVGGEETQYF

v_call: TRBV4-3
d_call: NA
j_call: TRBJ2-5
clone_size: NA
cdr3_nt: TGCGCCAGCAGCCAAGTCTGGGGCGAGACCCAGTACTTC
cdr3_aa: CASSQVWGETQYF

v_call: TRBV6-1
d_call: NA
j_call: TRBJ1-3
clone_size: NA
cdr3_nt: TGTGCCAGCAGTGAAGCAGTAAGAGACACCATATATTTT
cdr3_aa: CASSEAVRDTIYF

v_call: TRBV15
d_call: NA
j_call: TRBJ2-3
clone_size: NA
cdr3_nt: TGTGCCACCACTGCCCCTCCTGCAGATACGCAGTATTTT
cdr3_aa: CATTAPPADTQYF

v_call: TRBV5-1
d_call: NA
j_call: TRBJ1-1
clone_size: NA
cdr3_nt: TGCGCCAGCAGCGATACAGTGAACACTGAAGCTTTCTTT
cdr3_aa: CASSDTVNTEAFF

v_call: TRBV18
d_call: NA
j_call: TRBJ1-2
clone_size: NA
cdr3_nt: TGTGCCAGCTCACCAAACCCGAGTGCGTATGGCTACACCTTC
cdr3_aa: CASSPNPSAYGYTF

v_call: TRBV4-3
d_call: TRBD1
j_call: TRBJ1-4
clone_size: NA
cdr3_nt: TGCGCCAGCAGCCAACTCTTTACAGGGGGCAATGAAAAACTGTTTTTT
cdr3_aa: CASSQLFTGGNEKLFF

v_call: TRBV18
d_call: TRBD2
j_call: TRBJ2-3
clone_size: NA
cdr3_nt: TGTGCCAGCTCACGTAGCGGGGGGACAGATACGCAGTATTTT
cdr3_aa: CASSRSGGTDTQYF

v_call: TRBV28
d_call: TRBD2
j_call: TRBJ2-6
clone_size: NA
cdr3_nt: TGTGCCAGCAGTAGAACTAGCGGGGGGGCGGATGGGGCCAACGTCCTGACTTTC
cdr3_aa: CASSRTSGGADGANVLTF

v_call: TRBV7-9
d_call: NA
j_call: TRBJ2-1
clone_size: once
cdr3_nt: TGTGCCAGCAGTCTAGGGTCTGATGACAATGAGCAGTTCTTC
cdr3_aa: CASSLGSDDNEQFF

v_call: TRBV9
d_call: NA
j_call: TRBJ1-3
clone_size: once
cdr3_nt: TGTGCCAGCAGCGTAGAAGCAGGGTCTGGAAACACCATATATTTT
cdr3_aa: CASSVEAGSGNTIYF

v_call: TRBV18
d_call: NA
j_call: TRBJ2-1
clone_size: NA
cdr3_nt: TGTGCCAGCTCACGAAACAGTGCGGATGAGCAGTTCTTC
cdr3_aa: CASSRNSADEQFF

v_call: TRBV19
d_call: NA
j_call: TRBJ2-3
clone_size: NA
cdr3_nt: TGTGCCAGTAGTGTAAAGGGGCCTACAGATACGCAGTATTTT
cdr3_aa: CASSVKGPTDTQYF

v_call: TRBV27
d_call: TRBD1
j_call: TRBJ2-7
clone_size: NA
cdr3_nt: TGTGCCTCCAGGACAGGGATCTACGAGCAGTACTTC
cdr3_aa: CASRTGIYEQYF

v_call: TRBV7-3
d_call: NA
j_call: TRBJ2-7
clone_size: NA
cdr3_nt: TGTGCCAGCAGCTTATTTGCCGGGGCCTACGAGCAGTACTTC
cdr3_aa: CASSLFAGAYEQYF

v_call: TRBV25-1
d_call: TRBD1
j_call: TRBJ2-2
clone_size: NA
cdr3_nt: TGTGCCAGCGGTGGGACAGGGATCACCGGGGAGCTGTTTTTT
cdr3_aa: CASGGTGITGELFF

v_call: TRBV4-1
d_call: TRBD1
j_call: TRBJ1-2
clone_size: NA
cdr3_nt: TGCGCCAGCAGCCAAGAGCCGGGACAGGGTGTCTATGGCTACACCTTC
cdr3_aa: CASSQEPGQGVYGYTF

v_call: TRBV4-3
d_call: TRBD2
j_call: TRBJ2-1
clone_size: NA
cdr3_nt: TGCGCCAGCAGCCATGGTAGCGGGGGAGGATACAATGAGCAGTTCTTC
cdr3_aa: CASSHGSGGGYNEQFF

v_call: TRBV12-3/TRBV12-4
d_call: NA
j_call: TRBJ1-2
clone_size: NA
cdr3_nt: TGTGCCAGCAGTTCCAGGGTTGGCTATGGCTACACCTTC
cdr3_aa: CASSSRVGYGYTF

v_call: TRBV7-2
d_call: NA
j_call: TRBJ2-5
clone_size: NA
cdr3_nt: TGTGCCAGCAGCGCCCTCGCCCTAGCCCACTTTAGGGAGACCCAGTACTTC
cdr3_aa: CASSALALAHFRETQYF

v_call: TRBV5-1
d_call: NA
j_call: TRBJ2-3
clone_size: NA
cdr3_nt: TGCGCCAGCAGCTTGGGACAGGAAACTCCAACAGATACGCAGTATTTT
cdr3_aa: CASSLGQETPTDTQYF

v_call: TRBV6-5
d_call: NA
j_call: TRBJ1-1
clone_size: NA
cdr3_nt: TGTGCCAGCCGTTCCGACGGGAACACTGAAGCTTTCTTT
cdr3_aa: CASRSDGNTEAFF

v_call: TRBV27
d_call: TRBD1
j_call: TRBJ1-1
clone_size: NA
cdr3_nt: TGTGCCAGCGGGGCCGGGACAGGGTCTAATGAAGCTTTCTTT
cdr3_aa: CASGAGTGSNEAFF

v_call: TRBV3-1/TRBV3-2
d_call: NA
j_call: TRBJ2-5
clone_size: once
cdr3_nt: TGTGCCAGCAGCCAAGATTGGGCTAGAAAAGAGACCCAGTACTTC
cdr3_aa: CASSQDWARKETQYF

v_call: TRBV4-3
d_call: NA
j_call: TRBJ1-1
clone_size: once
cdr3_nt: TGCGCCAGCAGCCAAGATTTAGCCAGGCCGCCTGAAGCTTTCTTT
cdr3_aa: CASSQDLARPPEAFF

v_call: TRBV18
d_call: NA
j_call: TRBJ2-7
clone_size: NA
cdr3_nt: TGTGCCAGCTCACCAAGCTCCGGGACGTCCTACGAGCAGTACTTC
cdr3_aa: CASSPSSGTSYEQYF

v_call: TRBV14
d_call: TRBD1
j_call: TRBJ2-5
clone_size: NA
cdr3_nt: TGTGCCAGCAGCCAAGGCAGGGGGCAATCAGAGACCCAGTACTTC
cdr3_aa: CASSQGRGQSETQYF

v_call: TRBV15
d_call: NA
j_call: TRBJ2-3
clone_size: NA
cdr3_nt: TGTGCCACCAGCAGTCCCACCCCCCCCCAAGATACGCAGTATTTT
cdr3_aa: CATSSPTPPQDTQYF